This note documents a single T cell receptor (beta chain) sequence. Its antigen is not known. The sample originates from a study of cytomegalovirus exposure and HLA in healthy donors. Regarding the study as a whole: In a later analysis, donors in an Asian-associated ancestry cluster reportedly had fewer N-insertions in productive TCRs than the cohort mean.

The PCR contained 60 Vbeta and 13 Jbeta primers. The protocol was immunoSEQ multiplex PCR, while the TCRdb copy is restricted to in-frame clones and leaves out a portion. The sample lists 95,000 to 150,000 clones, about 75% occurring once. Sequencing used PBMCs. This sequence originates from a man in his sixties in good health and CMV-seropositive.

CDR3 nucleotide sequence: TGTGCCAGCAGTATGGGGGAGGTCTACGAGCAGTACTTC. This translates into CASSMGEVYEQYF. The rearrangement links TRBV6-1 to TRBJ2-7; possibly TRBD2 for D (6 bases). The length of the CDR3 is 13 residues. CDR1 and CDR2 (germline): MNHNS, SASEGT. V was clipped by 5 bases and J by 3 bases, with 11 bases between them.